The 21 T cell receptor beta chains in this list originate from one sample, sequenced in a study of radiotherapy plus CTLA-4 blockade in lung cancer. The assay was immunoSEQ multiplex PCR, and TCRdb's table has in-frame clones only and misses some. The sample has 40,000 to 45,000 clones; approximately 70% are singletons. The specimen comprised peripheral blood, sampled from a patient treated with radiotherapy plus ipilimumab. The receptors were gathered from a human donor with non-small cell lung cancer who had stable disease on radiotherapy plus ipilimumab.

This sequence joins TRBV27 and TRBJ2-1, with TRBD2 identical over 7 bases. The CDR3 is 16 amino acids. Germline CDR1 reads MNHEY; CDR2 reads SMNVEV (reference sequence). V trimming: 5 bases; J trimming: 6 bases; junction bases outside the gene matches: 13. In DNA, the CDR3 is TGTGCCAGCAGTCCTCTAGGCGCGGGGGAAAGCAATGAGCAGTTCTTC. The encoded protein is CASSPLGAGESNEQFF.

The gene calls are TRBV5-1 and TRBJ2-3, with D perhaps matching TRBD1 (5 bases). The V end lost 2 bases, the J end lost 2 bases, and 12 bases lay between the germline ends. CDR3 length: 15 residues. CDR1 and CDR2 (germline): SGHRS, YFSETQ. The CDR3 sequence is CASSLPTGVTDTQYF. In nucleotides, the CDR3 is TGCGCCAGCAGCTTACCTACAGGAGTCACAGATACGCAGTATTTT.

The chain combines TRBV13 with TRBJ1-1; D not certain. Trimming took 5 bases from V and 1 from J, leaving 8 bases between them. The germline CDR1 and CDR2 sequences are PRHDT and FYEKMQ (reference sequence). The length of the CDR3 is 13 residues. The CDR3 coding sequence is TGTGCCAGCAGCCCCCCCCGGAACACTGAAGCTTTCTTT. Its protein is CASSPPRNTEAFF.

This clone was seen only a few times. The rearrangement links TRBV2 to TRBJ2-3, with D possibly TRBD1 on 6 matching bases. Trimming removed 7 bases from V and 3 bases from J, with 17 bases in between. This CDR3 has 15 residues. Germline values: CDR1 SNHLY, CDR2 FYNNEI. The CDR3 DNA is TGTGCCAGCATCTCCGGGACACATCAAACAGATACGCAGTATTTT. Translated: CASISGTHQTDTQYF.

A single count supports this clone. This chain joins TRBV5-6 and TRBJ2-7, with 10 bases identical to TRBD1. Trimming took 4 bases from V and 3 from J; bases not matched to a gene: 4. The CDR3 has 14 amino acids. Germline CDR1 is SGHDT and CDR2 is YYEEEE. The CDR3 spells CASSPGTGDYEQYF. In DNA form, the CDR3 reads TGTGCCAGCAGCCCCGGGACAGGGGACTACGAGCAGTACTTC.

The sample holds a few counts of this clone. The CDR3 is CASIDDRGRNYGYTF. The DNA for the CDR3 is TGTGCCAGCATCGACGACAGGGGCCGTAACTATGGCTACACCTTC. The chain is built from TRBV2 and TRBJ1-2, with TRBD1 identical over 8 bases. In germline, CDR1 is SNHLY, CDR2 FYNNEI. This CDR3 has 15 amino acids. V trimming: 7 bases; J trimming: 1 base; junction bases outside the gene matches: 8.

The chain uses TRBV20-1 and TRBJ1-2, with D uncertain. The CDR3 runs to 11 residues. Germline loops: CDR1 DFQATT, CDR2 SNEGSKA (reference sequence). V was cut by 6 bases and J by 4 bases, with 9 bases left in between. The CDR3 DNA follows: TGCAGTGCGGGCGTCAGCTATGGCTACACCTTC. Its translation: CSAGVSYGYTF.

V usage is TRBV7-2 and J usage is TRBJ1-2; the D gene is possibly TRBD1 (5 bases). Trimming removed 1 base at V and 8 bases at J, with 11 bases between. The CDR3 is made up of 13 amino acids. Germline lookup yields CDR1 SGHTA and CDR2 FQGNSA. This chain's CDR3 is CASSLGQGRGYTF. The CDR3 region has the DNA TGTGCCAGCAGCTTAGGTCAGGGTAGGGGCTACACCTTC.

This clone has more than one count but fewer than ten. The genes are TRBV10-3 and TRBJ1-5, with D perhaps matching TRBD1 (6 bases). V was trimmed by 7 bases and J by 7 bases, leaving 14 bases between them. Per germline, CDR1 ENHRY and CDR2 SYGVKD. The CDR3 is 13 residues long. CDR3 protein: CAIKGRGDQPQHF. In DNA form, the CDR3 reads TGTGCCATCAAGGGCAGGGGCGACCAGCCCCAGCATTTT.

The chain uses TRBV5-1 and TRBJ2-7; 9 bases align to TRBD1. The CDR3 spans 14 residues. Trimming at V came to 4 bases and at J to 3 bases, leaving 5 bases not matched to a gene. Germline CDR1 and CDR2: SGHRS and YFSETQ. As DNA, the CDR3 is TGCGCCAGCAGCAGGACAGGGGCGAACTACGAGCAGTACTTC. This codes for CASSRTGANYEQYF.

This CDR3 reads CAWSVDRYYGYTF. CDR3 nucleotide sequence: TGTGCCTGGAGTGTAGACAGGTACTATGGCTACACCTTC. The V and J genes are TRBV30 and TRBJ1-2, with D possibly matching TRBD1 (6 bases). The CDR3 spans 13 residues. CDR1 and CDR2 from the germline V gene are GTSNPN and SVGIG (reference sequence). V gave up 0 bases and J gave up 3 bases, with 8 bases separating them. The entire variable domain, with the rest obtained from reference TRBV30 and TRBJ1-2, is as follows: SQTIHQWPATLVQPVGSPLSLECTVEGTSNPNLYWYRQAAGRGLQLLFYSVGIGQISSEVPQNLSASRPQDRQFILSSKKLLLSDSGFYLCAWSVDRYYGYTFGSGTRLTVV.

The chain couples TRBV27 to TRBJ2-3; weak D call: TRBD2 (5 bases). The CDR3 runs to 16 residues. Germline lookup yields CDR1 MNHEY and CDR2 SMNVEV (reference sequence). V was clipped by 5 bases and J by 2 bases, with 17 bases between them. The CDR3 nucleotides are TGTGCCAGCAGTCCCCGTGGTAGCGCTTACACAGATACGCAGTATTTT. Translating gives CASSPRGSAYTDTQYF.

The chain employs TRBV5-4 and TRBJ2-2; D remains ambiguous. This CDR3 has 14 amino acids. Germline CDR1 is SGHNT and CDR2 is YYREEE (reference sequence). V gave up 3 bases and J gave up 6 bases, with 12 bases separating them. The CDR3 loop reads CASSSSVVSGELFF. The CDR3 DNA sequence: TGTGCCAGCAGCTCTAGTGTTGTGTCCGGGGAGCTGTTTTTT.

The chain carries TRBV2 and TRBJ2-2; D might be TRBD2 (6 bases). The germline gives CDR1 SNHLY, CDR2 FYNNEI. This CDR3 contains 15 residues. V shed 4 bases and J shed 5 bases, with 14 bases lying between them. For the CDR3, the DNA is TGTGCCAGCAGTGTGCAAAGGGGAGGAACCGGGGAGCTGTTTTTT. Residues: CASSVQRGGTGELFF.

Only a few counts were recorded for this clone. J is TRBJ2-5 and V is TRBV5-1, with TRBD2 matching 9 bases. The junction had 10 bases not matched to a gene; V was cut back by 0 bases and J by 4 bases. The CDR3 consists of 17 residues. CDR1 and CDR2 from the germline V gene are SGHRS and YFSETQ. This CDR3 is CASSLAEWRGGRETQYF. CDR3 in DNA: TGCGCCAGCAGCTTGGCCGAATGGCGGGGGGGCCGAGAGACCCAGTACTTC.

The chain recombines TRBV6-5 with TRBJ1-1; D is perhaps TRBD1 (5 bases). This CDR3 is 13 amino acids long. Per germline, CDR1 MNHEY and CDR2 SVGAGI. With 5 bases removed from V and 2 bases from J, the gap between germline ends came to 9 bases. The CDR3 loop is CASSEDRNTEAFF. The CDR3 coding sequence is TGTGCCAGCAGTGAAGACAGAAACACTGAAGCTTTCTTT.

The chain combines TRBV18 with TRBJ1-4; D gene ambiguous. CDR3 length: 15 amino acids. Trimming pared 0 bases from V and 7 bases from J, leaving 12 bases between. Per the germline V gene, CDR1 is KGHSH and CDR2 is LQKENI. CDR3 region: CASSPPGGRREKLFF. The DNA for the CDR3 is TGTGCCAGCTCACCACCGGGAGGGCGGCGTGAAAAACTGTTTTTT.

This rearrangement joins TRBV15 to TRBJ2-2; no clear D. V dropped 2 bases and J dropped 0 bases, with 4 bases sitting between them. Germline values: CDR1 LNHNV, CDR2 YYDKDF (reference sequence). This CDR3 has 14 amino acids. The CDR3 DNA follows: TGTGCCACCAGCAGACAGTCGAACACCGGGGAGCTGTTTTTT. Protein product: CATSRQSNTGELFF.

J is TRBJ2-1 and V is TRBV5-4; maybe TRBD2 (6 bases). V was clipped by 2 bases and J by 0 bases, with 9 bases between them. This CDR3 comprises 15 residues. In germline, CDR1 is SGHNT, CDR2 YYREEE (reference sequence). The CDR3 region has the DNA TGTGCCAGCAGCTTTTCCGGGAGCTCCTACAATGAGCAGTTCTTC. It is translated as CASSFSGSSYNEQFF.

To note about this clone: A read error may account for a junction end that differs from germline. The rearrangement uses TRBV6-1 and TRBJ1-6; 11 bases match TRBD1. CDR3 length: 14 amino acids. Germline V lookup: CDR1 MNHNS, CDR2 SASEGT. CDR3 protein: CASSIGTGGSPPHF. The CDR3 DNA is TGTGCCAGCAGCATCGGGACAGGGGGTTCACCCCCCCACTTT.

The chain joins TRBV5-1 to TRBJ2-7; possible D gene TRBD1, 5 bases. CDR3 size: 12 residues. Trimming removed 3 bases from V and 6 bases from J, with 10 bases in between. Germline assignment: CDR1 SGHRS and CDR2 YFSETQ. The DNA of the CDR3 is TGCGCCAGCAGCTCTCAGGGCCCCGAGCAGTACTTC. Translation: CASSSQGPEQYF.